This is a list of T cell receptor beta chains from one sample in a study of T-cell reconstitution after alpha-beta-depleted transplantation in children. TCRdb processed the PCR reads anew with MiXCR; each CDR3 protein has one entry. The sample contains approximately 500,000 distinct CDR3 sequences, over 9.5% of which appear only once. Sequencing was performed on PBMCs, taken before TCRalphabeta/CD19-depleted stem cell transplant. Receptor source: a child aged 2 to 9 with inherited bone marrow failure, due to receive a stem cell transplant. The CDR3 runs from the conserved cysteine through the conserved F or W. Rows may omit the clone size; those that give it use once, few, many or a size class.

j_gene: TRBJ1-1; v_gene: TRBV12-3/TRBV12-4; abundance: few; len: 17; CDR3aa: CASSLGTGGLMNTEAFF
j_gene: TRBJ2-5; v_gene: TRBV30; abundance: many; len: 15; CDR3aa: CAWSPGGSGQETQYF
j_gene: TRBJ2-7; v_gene: TRBV20-1; abundance: many; len: 13; CDR3aa: CSAGTADYYEQYF
j_gene: TRBJ2-7; v_gene: TRBV29-1; abundance: many; len: 13; CDR3aa: CSAMRNWGYEQYF
j_gene: TRBJ1-3; v_gene: TRBV6-5; abundance: many; len: 14; CDR3aa: CASSFLSSGNTIYF
j_gene: TRBJ1-5; v_gene: TRBV6-2/TRBV6-3; abundance: many; len: 15; CDR3aa: CASSYQGQGNQPQHF
j_gene: TRBJ2-1; v_gene: TRBV10-3; abundance: .; len: 16; CDR3aa: CAIGSQLREGRNEQFF
j_gene: TRBJ2-1; v_gene: TRBV27; abundance: few; len: 12; CDR3aa: CASSLRLGEQFF
j_gene: TRBJ2-7; v_gene: TRBV15; abundance: many; len: 17; CDR3aa: CATSRPWGGDITYEQYF
j_gene: TRBJ2-1; v_gene: TRBV7-9; abundance: .; len: 17; CDR3aa: CASSPPKLGPEVHEQFF
j_gene: TRBJ1-1; v_gene: TRBV28; abundance: many; len: 15; CDR3aa: CASSLAGVGNTEAFF
j_gene: TRBJ1-1; v_gene: TRBV4-3; abundance: many; len: 14; CDR3aa: CASSQGLWDTEAFF
j_gene: TRBJ1-5; v_gene: TRBV4-1; abundance: .; len: 15; CDR3aa: CASRDMGEGNQPQHF
j_gene: TRBJ2-7; v_gene: TRBV12-3/TRBV12-4; abundance: many; len: 16; CDR3aa: CASSFLPWTSGSEQYF
j_gene: TRBJ1-1; v_gene: TRBV4-3; abundance: many; len: 15; CDR3aa: CASSQDRGTGAVAFF
j_gene: TRBJ1-2; v_gene: TRBV9; abundance: many; len: 21; CDR3aa: CASSVGTGARRSELANYGYTF
j_gene: TRBJ1-1; v_gene: TRBV10-3; abundance: many; len: 14; CDR3aa: CAIKSTGIGTEAFF
j_gene: TRBJ2-3; v_gene: TRBV4-3; abundance: many; len: 13; CDR3aa: CASSQGLAGFSVF
j_gene: TRBJ2-7; v_gene: TRBV20-1; abundance: many; len: 11; CDR3aa: CSAVYSYEQYF
j_gene: TRBJ2-3; v_gene: TRBV12-3/TRBV12-4; abundance: few; len: 16; CDR3aa: CASSLGGSGDTDTQYF
j_gene: TRBJ2-1; v_gene: TRBV5-1; abundance: many; len: 16; CDR3aa: CASSLWVTGSYNEQFF
j_gene: TRBJ1-3; v_gene: TRBV14; abundance: many; len: 17; CDR3aa: CASSQRTPAYSGNTIYF
j_gene: TRBJ2-1; v_gene: TRBV5-6; abundance: many; len: 19; CDR3aa: CASSGRDRGAGVPYNEQFF
j_gene: TRBJ1-2; v_gene: TRBV2; abundance: few; len: 14; CDR3aa: CASTPRQIPYGYTF
j_gene: TRBJ2-5; v_gene: TRBV6-1; abundance: many; len: 13; CDR3aa: CASTLPGQETQYF
j_gene: TRBJ2-3; v_gene: TRBV11-2; abundance: few; len: 15; CDR3aa: CASSFSGSKLDTQYF
j_gene: TRBJ2-7; v_gene: TRBV28; abundance: many; len: 15; CDR3aa: CASSYPGTGAYEQYF
j_gene: TRBJ2-7; v_gene: TRBV12-3/TRBV12-4; abundance: many; len: 13; CDR3aa: CASSDLGSYEQYF
j_gene: TRBJ2-7; v_gene: TRBV11-2; abundance: .; len: 16; CDR3aa: CASSPLSASGYYEQYF